The T cell receptor (beta chain) under discussion was sequenced for a study of human T cells and chemical hapten exposure. TCRdb re-analysed the RACE reads in MiXCR, keeping a single row per CDR3 protein. The table includes around 330,000 distinct CDR3 sequences, approximately 5.8% detected once. There are 16 residues in the CDR3. CDR1 is SGHAT, CDR2 FQNNGV, per germline. V dropped 1 base and J dropped 3; count of bases not matched to a gene: 7. This clonotype occurred many times. The sample's time point: pre-sensitization, week 0. The treatment: therapeutic diphenylcyclopropenone sensitization with weekly scalp DPC. Drawing of blood took place ahead of applying each patch test. Extraction yielded total RNA from whole blood (unfractionated).

The gene calls are TRBV11-2 and TRBJ2-3; 7 bases map to TRBD2. This material consisted of whole blood, taken in connection with sensitization to the hapten diphenylcyclopropenone (DPC). The TCR was taken from a woman in her late teens or twenties with alopecia areata. Some clones in this sample may be carry-over from other donors' samples. The CDR3 DNA reads TGTGCCAGCAGCTTAGGGGGGGGATTCGGGACAGATACGCAGTATTTT. This codes for CASSLGGGFGTDTQYF.